Listed below are T cell receptor beta chains from one sample, sequenced in a study of cytomegalovirus exposure and HLA in healthy donors. Method: immunoSEQ multiplex PCR; TCRdb's copy keeps in-frame clones and lacks some. This sample yields approximately 190,000 clones, of which around 83% are seen a single time; approximately 0.8% belongs to the top ten. The sequencing input was PBMCs. Every receptor here comes from a woman aged 18-29 years in good health and CMV-seronegative. CDR3s leave out the opening cysteine and the closing phenylalanine or tryptophan. Size is stated for part of the rows, as once, few or many counts, or as a class when the clone is expanded.

TRBJ2-2 TRBV5-6 NA ASSLAGNTGELF
TRBJ1-5 TRBV27 NA ASSLVSGNQPQH
TRBJ2-1 TRBV7-9 NA ASSSARDRGLINEQF
TRBJ1-2 TRBV5-6 NA ASTRQGSSYGYT
TRBJ2-7 TRBV27 NA ASSSDLAESYEQY
TRBJ2-5 TRBV2 NA ASSPGTEETQY
TRBJ2-3 TRBV5-1 few ASSLGQGRPTDTQY
TRBJ2-5 TRBV15 NA ATSRGQGETQY
TRBJ2-1 TRBV29-1 NA SVVGGGFNEQF
TRBJ1-3 TRBV27 NA ASKEYSGNTIY
TRBJ2-7 TRBV13 once ASSLDSGRAHEQY
TRBJ2-7 TRBV5-1 few ASRAGQSTYEQY
TRBJ1-1 TRBV14 NA ASSQVAGANTEAF
TRBJ2-3 TRBV6-6 NA ASSVGGSTDTQY
TRBJ2-2 TRBV30 NA AWKPGHGAGELF
TRBJ2-5 TRBV5-1 NA ASSLAGGYETQY
TRBJ1-1 TRBV7-9 NA SSSLETTEAF
TRBJ2-7 TRBV11-2 NA ASSYGGQNAYEQY
TRBJ2-3 TRBV27 NA ASSFAAGRGSTDTQY
TRBJ2-7 TRBV4-2 few ASSPQGGGYEQY
TRBJ2-7 TRBV19 NA ASSIPGQSYEQY
TRBJ2-7 TRBV28 NA ASCGLSYEQY
TRBJ2-1 TRBV7-9 once ASEKAGGYNEQF
TRBJ2-4 TRBV28 NA ASGTTELAKNIQY